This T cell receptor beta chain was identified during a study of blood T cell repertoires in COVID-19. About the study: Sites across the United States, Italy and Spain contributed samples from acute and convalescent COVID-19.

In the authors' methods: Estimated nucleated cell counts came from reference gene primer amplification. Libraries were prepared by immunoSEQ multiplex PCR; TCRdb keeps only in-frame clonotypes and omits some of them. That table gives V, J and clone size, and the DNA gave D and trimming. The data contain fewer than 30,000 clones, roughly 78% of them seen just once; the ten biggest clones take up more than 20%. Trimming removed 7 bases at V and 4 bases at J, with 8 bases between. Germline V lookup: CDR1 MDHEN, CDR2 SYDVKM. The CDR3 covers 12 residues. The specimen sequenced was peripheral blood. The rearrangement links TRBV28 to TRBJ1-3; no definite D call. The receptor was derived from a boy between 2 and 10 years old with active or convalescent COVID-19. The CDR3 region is CASNIKGNTIYF. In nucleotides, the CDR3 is TGTGCCAGCAACATTAAAGGAAACACCATATATTTT.